This entry describes one TCR beta chain. This clone is a singleton in its sample. Its antigen has not been determined. No much larger clonotype is one base removed from it; base qualities were not supplied. These data originate in a study of blood T cell repertoires in COVID-19 (dated by TCRdb to between 2020 and 2021). In the study overall: The collaborator samples originated in the United States, Italy and Spain and spanned the acute and convalescent phases of COVID-19. The material from the prospective study consisted of cDNA or gDNA derived from T cells, B-cell-depleted T cells, or PBMCs. Where HLA class I and class II types were available, the types were taken from metadata supplied by the sample provider, not from assay-based typing. The sample metadata nearly always contained a de-identified subject ID, COVID-19 status, age in years and sex. The samples were drawn from two sources: the first 160 participants of the ongoing ImmuneRACE study, and 1,254 subjects contributed by 6 global collaborators. Deeply sampled blood TCRbeta repertoires from subjects exposed to, actively infected with, or recovered from COVID-19 were included in the dataset. The repertoires were made available in a free public database intended to serve as a resource for research on the immune response to SARS-CoV-2. Here is what the overall study found, with its caveats: The amount of clinical and demographic metadata varied by source and participant and was provided uncurated.

At one collaborating source in Seattle, patients were enrolled during active infection and were followed longitudinally through the course of disease. Each collaborating institution followed its own protocols to collect whole blood in K2EDTA tubes. For TCRbeta analysis, collaborator samples were shipped as frozen whole blood, as isolated PBMCs, or as DNA extracted from either sample type. Including cysteine and phenylalanine, the CDR3 has 15 amino acids. CDR3 DNA only is kept here, 45 bases in frame from base 1. Relative to germline, V is 6 bases shorter and J is 2 bases shorter, with 15 bases between their ends. CDR1 KGHSH and CDR2 LQKENI were looked up in the germline V gene. TCRbeta CDR3 regions were amplified from genomic DNA by means of the immunoSEQ Assay, a bias-controlled multiplex PCR. The original methods were these. Within the assay, amplification of reference gene primers was used to estimate how many nucleated cells each sample contained. Sequence reads were collapsed and filtered to measure the absolute abundance of every unique TCRbeta CDR3 rearrangement. For each sample, productive Simpson clonality was calculated as the square root of Simpson's diversity index over productive rearrangements. TCRdb re-hosts the immuneACCESS table, in-frame sequences only. Its copies lack some clones; in the studies checked, an unresolved V gene accounts for under half of them, and the cause for the rest is not known. That table furnishes V, J and clone size, whereas the DNA furnished D and trimming. In all, the sample holds roughly 350,000 clones, and 87% of those were seen once. The biggest ten clones account for about 6% of the sample.

The source is a woman aged 50 to 65 with COVID-19, enrolled during active disease. The sequencing input was peripheral blood. Recombination linked TRBV18 to TRBJ2-3, with no reliable assignment of the D segment. The CDR3 loop reads CASSLVLGTTDTQYF. In nucleotides, the sequence is TGTGCCAGCTCCCTCGTCCTCGGTACCACAGATACGCAGTATTTT.